This T cell receptor beta chain is drawn from a study of blood T cell repertoires in COVID-19 (dated by TCRdb to 2020 to 2021). For context, the study as a whole: Samples from collaborators originated in the United States, Italy and Spain and spanned both the acute and convalescent phases of COVID-19. The material from the prospective study consisted of cDNA or gDNA derived from T cells, B-cell-depleted T cells, or PBMCs. The dataset comprised deeply sampled blood TCRbeta repertoires from subjects exposed to, actively infected with, or recovered from COVID-19. The repertoires were released in a freely available public database intended as a resource for research on the immune response to SARS-CoV-2. The samples were drawn from two sources: the first 160 participants of the ongoing ImmuneRACE study, and over 950 subjects contributed by 6 global collaborators. Sample metadata almost always included a de-identified subject ID, COVID-19 status, age in years and sex. HLA class I and class II types, where available, came from metadata supplied by the sample provider rather than from assay-based typing. Here is what the overall study found, with its caveats: How much clinical and demographic metadata was included differed by source and by participant, and the metadata was provided uncurated.

TCRbeta CDR3 regions were amplified from genomic DNA using the immunoSEQ Assay, a bias-controlled multiplex PCR. The study's processing was this. Within the assay, amplification of reference gene primers was used to estimate how many nucleated cells each sample contained. Sequence reads were collapsed and filtered to measure the absolute abundance of every unique TCRbeta CDR3 rearrangement. Productive Simpson clonality was computed per sample as the square root of Simpson's diversity index over productive rearrangements. The source is immuneACCESS, and TCRdb retained only in-frame sequences with V and J called. Part of the clones is not carried over; for the studies checked, unresolved V genes explain less than half of this, and the remainder is unexplained. V, J and clone size are taken as reported in that table, and D and trimming were inferred from the DNA itself. The sample contains 400,000 to 500,000 clones, 86% of them found a single time. The ten largest account for roughly 1.4% of the sample.

Concerning this clone itself: What antigen it recognizes has not been identified. No base-level quality is on record; no much larger clone is a single base apart.

Collaborating institutions collected whole blood in K2EDTA tubes following their own protocols. For TCRbeta analysis, collaborator samples were shipped as frozen whole blood, as isolated PBMCs, or as DNA extracted from either sample type. From a lookup of the germline V gene, CDR1 and CDR2 are KGHSH and LQKENI. V is clipped by 5 bases and J by 2 bases, and the sequence between their germline boundaries is 16 bases long. From the cysteine up to the phenylalanine, the CDR3 has a length of 17 residues. Of the read, only the CDR3 DNA is kept; its 51 bases are in frame from base 1. The TCR sequence derives from a woman younger than 45 with active or convalescent COVID-19. The rearrangement combines TRBV18 with TRBJ2-6, with TRBD1 tentatively as D gene (5 bases match). Material for sequencing was peripheral blood. The sequenced DNA is TGTGCCAGCTCAGCCTCCTGGCAGGGCACTGGGGCCAACGTCCTGACTTTC. Its protein product is CASSASWQGTGANVLTF.